This T cell receptor (beta chain) appears in the sequencing data of a study of cytotoxic CD8 clonotypes in ibrutinib-treated CLL. TCRdb's copy holds only in-frame clones and misses some; the assay was immunoSEQ multiplex PCR. The sample lists roughly 170,000 clones, about four fifths occurring once. Study-wide results and limits: Sustained-remission patients were sampled at different times than progressing patients were. Public clonotypes were seen rarely and were contracted or stable on treatment.

Genomic DNA for TCR beta libraries, around 2 micrograms, came from cryopreserved PBMCs. On this clone: Its specificity is unknown.

Germline V CDR1 and CDR2: SNHLY, FYNNEI. The ends were cut back, 6 bases at V and 8 bases at J, with 16 bases in the middle. The CDR3 has 13 amino acids. The receptor was isolated from a human donor with chronic lymphocytic leukemia. The starting material was PBMCs, obtained after 24 months of ibrutinib treatment. J is TRBJ1-2 and V is TRBV2; D uncertain. The chain's CDR3 is CASRDSGLGGYTF. In nucleotides, the CDR3 is TGTGCCAGCAGGGACTCCGGGCTGGGGGGCTACACCTTC.